The next 4 T cell receptor beta chains were all read from a single sample in a study of T cell changes during pregnancy in multiple sclerosis. The protocol was immunoSEQ multiplex PCR, while the TCRdb copy is restricted to in-frame clones and leaves out a portion. The sample consists of about 51,000 clones, 93% of them appearing once. This sample comprised peripheral blood, obtained in the second trimester of pregnancy. The receptor set was obtained from a female donor with multiple sclerosis, enrolled in a pregnancy study.

The chain is built from TRBV5-5 and TRBJ2-1; 7 bases fit TRBD1. Germline values: CDR1 SGHKS, CDR2 YYEKEE (reference sequence). The CDR3 runs to 15 residues. V lost 0 bases to trimming and J lost 2 bases; unmatched junction nucleotides: 2. CDR3 sequence: CASSLAQGPYNEQFF. CDR3 nucleotide sequence: TGTGCCAGCAGCTTGGCACAGGGGCCCTACAATGAGCAGTTCTTC.

The chain carries TRBV6-5 and TRBJ1-1; D remains unclear. Germline V gene data show CDR1 as MNHEY and CDR2 as SVGAGI. The CDR3 has 15 amino acids. Trimming pared 6 bases from V and 6 bases from J, leaving 20 bases between. The CDR3 loop is CASSPRGGPVSEAFF. CDR3 coding DNA: TGTGCCAGCAGCCCACGGGGAGGGCCGGTGTCTGAAGCTTTCTTT.

The genes are TRBV9 and TRBJ2-3, with D perhaps matching TRBD1 (7 bases). V was trimmed by 2 bases and J by 2 bases, leaving 24 bases between them. The germline gives CDR1 SGDLS, CDR2 YYNGEE. The CDR3 has 19 amino acids. CDR3: CASSVAPGVQGPHTDTQYF. The CDR3 DNA reads as TGTGCCAGCAGCGTCGCCCCGGGGGTACAGGGGCCTCACACAGATACGCAGTATTTT.

The chain uses TRBV13 and TRBJ2-1; TRBD2 matches at 9 bases. Germline V lookup: CDR1 PRHDT, CDR2 FYEKMQ (reference sequence). The CDR3 covers 16 residues. V was clipped by 3 bases and J by 2 bases; unmatched bases: 5. The DNA of the CDR3 is TGTGCCAGCAGCTTCGGAGCGGGAGGAACCTACAATGAGCAGTTCTTC. Protein: CASSFGAGGTYNEQFF.